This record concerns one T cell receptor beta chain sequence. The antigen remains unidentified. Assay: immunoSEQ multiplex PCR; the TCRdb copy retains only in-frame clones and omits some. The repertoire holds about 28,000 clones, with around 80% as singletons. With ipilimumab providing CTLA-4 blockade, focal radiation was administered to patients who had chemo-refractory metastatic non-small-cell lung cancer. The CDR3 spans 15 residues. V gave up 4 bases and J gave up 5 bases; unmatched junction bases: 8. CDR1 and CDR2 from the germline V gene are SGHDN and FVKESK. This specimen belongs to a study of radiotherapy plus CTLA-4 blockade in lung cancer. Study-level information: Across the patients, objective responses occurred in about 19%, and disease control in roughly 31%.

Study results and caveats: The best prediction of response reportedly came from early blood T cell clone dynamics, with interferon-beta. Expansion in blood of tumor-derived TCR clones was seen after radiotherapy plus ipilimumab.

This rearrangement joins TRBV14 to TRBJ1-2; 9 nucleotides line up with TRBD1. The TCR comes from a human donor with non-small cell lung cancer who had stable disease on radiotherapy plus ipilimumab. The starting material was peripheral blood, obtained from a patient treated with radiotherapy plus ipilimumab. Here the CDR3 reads CASSPLQTGGYGYTF. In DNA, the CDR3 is TGTGCCAGCAGCCCCCTTCAGACAGGGGGGTATGGCTACACCTTC.